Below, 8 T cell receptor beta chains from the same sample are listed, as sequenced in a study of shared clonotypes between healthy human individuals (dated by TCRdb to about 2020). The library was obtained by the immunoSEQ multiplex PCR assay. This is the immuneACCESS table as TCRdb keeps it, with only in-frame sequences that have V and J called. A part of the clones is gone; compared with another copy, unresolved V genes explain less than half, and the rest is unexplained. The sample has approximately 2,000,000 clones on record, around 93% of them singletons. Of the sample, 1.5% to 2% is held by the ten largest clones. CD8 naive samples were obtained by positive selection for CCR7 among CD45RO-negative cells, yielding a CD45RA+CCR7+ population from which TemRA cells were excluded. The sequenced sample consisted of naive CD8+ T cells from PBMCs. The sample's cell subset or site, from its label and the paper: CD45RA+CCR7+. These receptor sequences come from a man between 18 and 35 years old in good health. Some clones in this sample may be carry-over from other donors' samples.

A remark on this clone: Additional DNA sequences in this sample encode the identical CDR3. This CDR3 is CASSGSLYEQYF. DNA of the CDR3: TGTGCCAGCAGCGGGAGTTTATACGAGCAGTACTTC. V and J are TRBV27 and TRBJ2-7, with TRBD2 as a possible D gene (6 bases). This CDR3 spans 12 amino acids. Trimming removed 6 bases at V and 4 bases at J, with 10 bases between. Germline V gene lookup returns CDR1 MNHEY and CDR2 SMNVEV (reference sequence).

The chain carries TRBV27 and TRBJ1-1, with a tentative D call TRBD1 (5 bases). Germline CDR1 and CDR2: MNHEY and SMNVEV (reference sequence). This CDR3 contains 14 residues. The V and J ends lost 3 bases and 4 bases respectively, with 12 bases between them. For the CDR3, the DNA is TGTGCCAGCAGTTTGATCGGGACCATCACTGAAGCTTTCTTT. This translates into CASSLIGTITEAFF.

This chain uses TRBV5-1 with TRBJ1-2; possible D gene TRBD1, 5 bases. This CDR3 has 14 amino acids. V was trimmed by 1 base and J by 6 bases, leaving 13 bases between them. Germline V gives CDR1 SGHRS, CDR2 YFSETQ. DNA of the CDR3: TGCGCCAGCAGCTTGAGGGCCAGGGAAGATGGCTACACCTTC. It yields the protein CASSLRAREDGYTF.

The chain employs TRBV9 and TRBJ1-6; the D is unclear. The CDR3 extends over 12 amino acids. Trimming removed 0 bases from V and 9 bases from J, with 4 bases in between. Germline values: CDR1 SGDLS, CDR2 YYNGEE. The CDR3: CASSVAGSPLHF. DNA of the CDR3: TGTGCCAGCAGCGTAGCGGGTTCACCCCTCCACTTT. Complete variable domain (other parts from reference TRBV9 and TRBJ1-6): DSGVTQTPKHLITATGQRVTLRCSPRSGDLSVYWYQQSLDQGLQFLIQYYNGEERAKGNILERFSAQQFPDLHSELNLSSLELGDSALYFCASSVAGSPLHFGNGTRLTVT.

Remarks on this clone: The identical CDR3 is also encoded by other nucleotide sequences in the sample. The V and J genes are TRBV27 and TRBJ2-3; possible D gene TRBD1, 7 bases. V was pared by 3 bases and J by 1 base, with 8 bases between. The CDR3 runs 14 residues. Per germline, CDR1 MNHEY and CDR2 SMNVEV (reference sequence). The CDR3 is CASSFRGGTDTQYF. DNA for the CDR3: TGTGCCAGCAGTTTCAGGGGGGGCACAGATACGCAGTATTTT.

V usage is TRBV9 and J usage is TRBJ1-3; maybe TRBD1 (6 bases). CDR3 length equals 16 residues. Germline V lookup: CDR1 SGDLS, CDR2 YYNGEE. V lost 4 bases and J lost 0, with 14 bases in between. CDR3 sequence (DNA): TGTGCCAGCAGCCCACGGGACAAGAGCTCTGGAAACACCATATATTTT. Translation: CASSPRDKSSGNTIYF.

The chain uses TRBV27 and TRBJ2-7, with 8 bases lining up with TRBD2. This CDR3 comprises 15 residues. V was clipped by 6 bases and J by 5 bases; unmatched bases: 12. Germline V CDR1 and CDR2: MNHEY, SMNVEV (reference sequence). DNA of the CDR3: TGTGCCAGCAGAAGCGGGTGGCGGGAGGACAACGAGCAGTACTTC. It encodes CASRSGWREDNEQYF.

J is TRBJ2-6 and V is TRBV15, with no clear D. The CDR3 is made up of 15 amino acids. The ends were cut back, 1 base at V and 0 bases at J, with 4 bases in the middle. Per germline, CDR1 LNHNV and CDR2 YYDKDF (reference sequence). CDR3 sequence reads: CATSRAVSGANVLTF. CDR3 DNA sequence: TGTGCCACCAGCAGAGCGGTCTCTGGGGCCAACGTCCTGACTTTC.